The clone carrying this TCR beta chain was recorded at least ten times. The antigen remains unidentified. Amplification yielded TCR beta CDR3 regions, with RNA transcripts as the source. The primer set for the first-round RT-PCR of the TCR CDR3 was HTBI. TCRdb recomputed calls from the multiplex PCR reads with MiXCR, one row per CDR3 protein. This sample yields more than 650,000 distinct CDR3 sequences, of which roughly 15% are seen a single time; approximately 10% belongs to the top ten. The data derive from a study of T cells in Graves' hyperthyroidism and ophthalmopathy. Study-wide background: Peripheral blood specimens were obtained at initial diagnosis, prior to any treatment. The study, taken as a whole, reports: Blood also held most thyroid clonotypes expanded beyond 0.001. A 13 V-J model separated ophthalmopathy from stable hyperthyroidism.

CDR3 length equals 16 residues. Germline assignment: CDR1 MDHEN and CDR2 SYDVKM. The junction had 11 bases not matched to a gene; V was cut back by 4 bases and J by 4 bases. Uncontrolled infection, other autoimmune disease, pregnancy or lactation led to exclusion. This chain links TRBV28 with TRBJ1-2; TRBD1 matches at 8 bases. Sample: blood. This TCR came from a woman aged 18-29 years with Graves' hyperthyroidism. The CDR3 region has the DNA TGTGCCAGCAGTTCGAACTTCAGGGGGCGAGGCTATGGCTACACCTTC. Its protein product is CASSSNFRGRGYGYTF.